The 16 T cell receptor beta chains given below trace back to one sample, sequenced in a study of shared clonotypes between healthy human individuals. Naive CD8 populations comprised CD45RO-negative cells positively selected for CCR7, excluding terminally differentiated effector memory CD45RA+ cells. Repertoires were generated with immunoSEQ multiplex PCR, while TCRdb's copy carries only in-frame clones and drops some. The sample contains about 700,000 clones, under 95% of which appear only once. Sequenced input: naive CD8+ T cells sorted from blood. These TCRs come from a man between 25 and 39 years old in good health.

CDR3 DNA sequence: TGTGCCAGCAGCCCGGACGACAGAGCTAACTATGGCTACACCTTC. Protein product: CASSPDDRANYGYTF. V usage is TRBV5-8 and J usage is TRBJ1-2, with TRBD1 as a possible D gene (5 bases). Germline V gives CDR1 SGHTS, CDR2 YDEGEE. There are 15 residues in the CDR3. V gave up 4 bases and J gave up 0 bases, with 13 bases separating them.

V usage is TRBV7-9 and J usage is TRBJ2-1, with a possible D match to TRBD1 (5 bases). The CDR3 is 14 amino acids. V lost 0 bases, J lost 3 bases, and 6 bases lay in between. Looked up from germline, CDR1 is SEHNR and CDR2 is FQNEAQ (reference sequence). The CDR3 bases are TGTGCCAGCAGCTTAGCGACAGTCTACAATGAGCAGTTCTTC. This sequence encodes CASSLATVYNEQFF. Together with reference TRBV7-9 and TRBJ2-1, the CDR3 gives the full variable domain: DTGVSQNPRHKITKRGQNVTFRCDPISEHNRLYWYRQTLGQGPEFLTYFQNEAQLEKSRLLSDRFSAERPKGSFSTLEIQRTEQGDSAMYLCASSLATVYNEQFFGPGTRLTVL.

The gene calls are TRBV6-1 and TRBJ2-2; the D is unclear. The CDR3 covers 14 residues. V gave up 3 bases and J gave up 4 bases, with 9 bases separating them. CDR1 is MNHNS and CDR2 is SASEGT in the germline V gene. The CDR3: CASSDVGLTGELFF. The CDR3 region has the DNA TGTGCCAGCAGTGATGTTGGGCTCACCGGGGAGCTGTTTTTT.

The chain has TRBV10-3 and TRBJ2-5, with TRBD1 identical over 7 bases. The CDR3 length is 13 residues. The J segment lost 2 bases and the V segment lost 10 bases, leaving 7 bases of the junction unmatched. Germline-derived CDR1 and CDR2 are ENHRY and SYGVKD. CDR3 sequence (DNA): TGTGCCACCGGGACAGACTCTCAAGAGACCCAGTACTTC. Protein sequence: CATGTDSQETQYF.

A remark on this clone: Other nucleotide sequences from this sample produce the same CDR3. The chain combines TRBV19 with TRBJ2-7; TRBD1 or TRBD2 may be the D gene (5 bases each). V lost 1 base and J 1 base, leaving 8 bases between the germline ends. There are 14 residues in the CDR3. Germline assignment: CDR1 LNHDA and CDR2 SQIVND (reference sequence). The CDR3 coding sequence is TGTGCCAGTAGTATAGCCGGGGCTTCCTACGAGCAGTACTTC. Its translation: CASSIAGASYEQYF.

This rearrangement joins TRBV7-6 to TRBJ2-5, with D uncertain. The CDR3 consists of 13 residues. Germline V lookup: CDR1 SGHVS, CDR2 FNYEAQ. Between the trimmed V and J ends, which lost 5 bases and 3 bases, there was a span of 10 bases. CDR3 residues: CASSLRNKETQYF. Written as DNA, the CDR3 is TGTGCCAGCAGCCTCCGAAACAAAGAGACCCAGTACTTC. Using reference TRBV7-6 and TRBJ2-5 for the parts outside the CDR3, the full variable domain is GAGVSQSPRYKVTKRGQDVALRCDPISGHVSLYWYRQALGQGPEFLTYFNYEAQQDKSGLPNDRFSAERPEGSISTLTIQRTEQRDSAMYRCASSLRNKETQYFGPGTRLLVL.

The V and J genes are TRBV10-3 and TRBJ2-4, with 7 nucleotides matching TRBD2. CDR3 length: 16 amino acids. V shed 0 bases and J 0 bases; nucleotides not matched to a gene: 2. From germline, CDR1 is ENHRY and CDR2 SYGVKD. CDR3 region: CAISESGGRAKNIQYF. In nucleotides, the CDR3 is TGTGCCATCAGTGAGTCCGGCGGGAGAGCCAAAAACATTCAGTACTTC.

The chain employs TRBV18 and TRBJ2-1; D is unresolved. This CDR3 has 10 amino acids. V was trimmed by 5 bases and J by 5 bases, leaving 1 base between them. CDR1 is KGHSH, CDR2 LQKENI, per germline. CDR3 bases: TGTGCCAGCTCAAACAATGAGCAGTTCTTC. The encoded protein is CASSNNEQFF.

The chain is built from TRBV7-9 and TRBJ2-1; TRBD1 matches 7 bases. This CDR3 is built from 18 residues. CDR1 and CDR2 from the germline V gene are SEHNR and FQNEAQ (reference sequence). V shed 5 bases, J shed 3 bases, and the junction held 16 bases outside the gene matches. The CDR3 DNA reads TGTGCCAGCAGCCTCGGCAGTTCCGGGACAGACAACTACAATGAGCAGTTCTTC. Its translation: CASSLGSSGTDNYNEQFF.

This clone was counted a single time. J is TRBJ2-1 and V is TRBV7-6; D may correspond to TRBD1 or TRBD2 (5 bases each). The CDR3 is made up of 14 amino acids. The germline gives CDR1 SGHVS, CDR2 FNYEAQ. Trimming took off 5 bases at V and 4 bases at J, with 12 bases between the two ends. The CDR3 DNA follows: TGTGCCAGCAGCAAAAGAGGGGATTACAATGAGCAGTTCTTC. Translation: CASSKRGDYNEQFF.

This clone was counted once. The V and J genes are TRBV29-1 and TRBJ1-1; TRBD1 is a possible D gene (5 bases). The CDR3 extends over 13 amino acids. Germline V gene sequence: CDR1 SQVTM, CDR2 ANQGSEA. V lost 6 bases and J 4 bases, leaving 15 bases between the germline ends. CDR3 bases: TGCAGCGTAGACCCAGGGCGGGGCACTGAAGCTTTCTTT. Its translation: CSVDPGRGTEAFF.

The chain uses TRBV25-1 and TRBJ1-1; D is possibly TRBD1 (5 bases). There are 12 residues in the CDR3. V dropped 6 bases and J dropped 2 bases, with 7 bases sitting between them. CDR1 is MGHDK, CDR2 SYGVNS, per germline. The CDR3 DNA reads as TGTGCCAGCAGGGGACGAAACACTGAAGCTTTCTTT. Its protein is CASRGRNTEAFF.

This chain links TRBV18 with TRBJ2-5; D unresolved. Looked up from germline, CDR1 is KGHSH and CDR2 is LQKENI. Trimming removed 3 bases at V and 0 bases at J, with 8 bases between. This CDR3 has 14 amino acids. The CDR3 loop is CASSPGAYQETQYF. The CDR3 coding sequence is TGTGCCAGCTCACCGGGCGCGTACCAAGAGACCCAGTACTTC.

There are a few counts of this clone. V is TRBV14 and J is TRBJ1-4; TRBD1 is a possible D gene (6 bases). The V gene's germline CDR1 is SGHDN and CDR2 FVKESK. The CDR3 length is 18 residues. Trimming removed 2 bases from V and 4 bases from J, with 20 bases in between. This CDR3 reads CASSQPRGGRAFNEKLFF. The CDR3 DNA reads as TGTGCCAGCAGCCAACCTAGGGGGGGCCGCGCGTTTAATGAAAAACTGTTTTTT.

J is TRBJ2-7 and V is TRBV28, with TRBD2 as a possible D gene (6 bases). The germline CDR1 and CDR2 sequences are MDHEN and SYDVKM. Trimming took 3 bases from V and 4 from J, leaving 13 bases between them. The CDR3 is made up of 14 amino acids. CDR3 in amino acids: CASSLDGSDYEQYF. The CDR3, as DNA: TGTGCCAGCAGTTTGGACGGGAGTGATTACGAGCAGTACTTC.

To note about this clone: Additional DNA sequences in this sample encode the identical CDR3. Here the CDR3 DNA reads TGTGCCTGGAGTGTATGGGGGAACACTGAAGCTTTCTTT. It yields the protein CAWSVWGNTEAFF. V gene TRBV30 combines with J gene TRBJ1-1; D call uncertain. The CDR3 totals 13 residues. Germline V lookup: CDR1 GTSNPN, CDR2 SVGIG (reference sequence). V shed 0 bases and J shed 1 base, with 6 bases lying between them.